This T cell receptor (beta chain) was identified in a study of early T cells in non-severe SARS-CoV-2 infection. Study overall: The input, bulk RNA from unsorted whole blood, was sequenced, and chains were unpaired.

The CDR3 loop spans 13 amino acids. Germline V gene data show CDR1 as SGHTS and CDR2 as YDEGEE. With 1 base clipped from V and 8 bases from J, the junction kept 4 bases outside the gene matches. TCRdb recomputed calls from the 5' RACE reads with MiXCR, one row per CDR3 protein. The sample lists more than 65,000 distinct CDR3 sequences, about 14% occurring once. The chain recombines TRBV5-8 with TRBJ1-2; 8 bases agree with TRBD1. This specimen was whole blood, taken at baseline. The TCR sequence derives from an adult who was a healthcare worker with PCR-confirmed SARS-CoV-2 infection or an uninfected control (not recorded which). As DNA, the CDR3 is TGTGCCAGCAGCTTGCAGGGGGCCTGGGGCTACACCTTC. Its protein product is CASSLQGAWGYTF.